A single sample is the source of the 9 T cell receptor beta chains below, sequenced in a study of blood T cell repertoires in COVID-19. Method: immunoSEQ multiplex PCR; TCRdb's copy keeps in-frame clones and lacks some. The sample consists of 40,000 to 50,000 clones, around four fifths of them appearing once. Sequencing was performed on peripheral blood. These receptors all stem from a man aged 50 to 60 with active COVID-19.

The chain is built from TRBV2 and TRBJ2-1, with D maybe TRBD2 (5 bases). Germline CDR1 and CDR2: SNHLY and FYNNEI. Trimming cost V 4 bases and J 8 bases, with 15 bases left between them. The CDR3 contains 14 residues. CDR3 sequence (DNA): TGTGCCAGCAGTGGTTGGCAGGAGGTCGATGAGCAGTTCTTC. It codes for CASSGWQEVDEQFF.

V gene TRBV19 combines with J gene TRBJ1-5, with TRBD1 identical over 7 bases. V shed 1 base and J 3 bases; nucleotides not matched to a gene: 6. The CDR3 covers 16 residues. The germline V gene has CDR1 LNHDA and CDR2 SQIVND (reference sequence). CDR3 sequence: CASSIAWDSPNQPQHF. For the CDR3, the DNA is TGTGCCAGTAGTATAGCATGGGACAGCCCCAATCAGCCCCAGCATTTT.

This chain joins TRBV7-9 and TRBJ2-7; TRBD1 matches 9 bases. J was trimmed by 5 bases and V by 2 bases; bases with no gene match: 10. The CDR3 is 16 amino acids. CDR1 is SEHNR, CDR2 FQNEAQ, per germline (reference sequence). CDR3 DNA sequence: TGTGCCAGCAGCTTATGGGCCGGGACAGGGAGCGACGAGCAGTACTTC. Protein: CASSLWAGTGSDEQYF.

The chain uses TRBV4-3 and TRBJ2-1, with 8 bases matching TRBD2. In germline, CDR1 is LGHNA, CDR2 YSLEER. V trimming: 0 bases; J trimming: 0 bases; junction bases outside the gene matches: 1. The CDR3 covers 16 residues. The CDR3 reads CASSQDLAGSYNEQFF. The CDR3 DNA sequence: TGCGCCAGCAGCCAAGATCTAGCGGGCTCCTACAATGAGCAGTTCTTC.

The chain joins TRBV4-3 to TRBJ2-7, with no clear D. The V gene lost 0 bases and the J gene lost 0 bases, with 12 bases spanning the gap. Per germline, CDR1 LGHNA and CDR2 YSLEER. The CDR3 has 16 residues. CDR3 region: CASSQDRLPASYEQYF. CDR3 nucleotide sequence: TGCGCCAGCAGCCAAGACAGGCTACCGGCCTCCTACGAGCAGTACTTC.

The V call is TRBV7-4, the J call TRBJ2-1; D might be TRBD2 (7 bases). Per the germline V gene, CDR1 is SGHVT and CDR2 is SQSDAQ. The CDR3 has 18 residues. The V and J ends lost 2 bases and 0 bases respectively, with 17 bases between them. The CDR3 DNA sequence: TGTGCCAGCAGCTTATCCTCGGGGGGCCCGTTCTCCTACAATGAGCAGTTCTTC. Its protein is CASSLSSGGPFSYNEQFF.

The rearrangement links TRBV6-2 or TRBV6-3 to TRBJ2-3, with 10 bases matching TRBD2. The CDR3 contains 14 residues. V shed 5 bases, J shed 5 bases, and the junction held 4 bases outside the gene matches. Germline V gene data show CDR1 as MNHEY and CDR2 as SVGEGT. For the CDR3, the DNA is TGTGCCAGCAGTGTAGCGGGAGGCGGAGATACGCAGTATTTT. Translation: CASSVAGGGDTQYF.

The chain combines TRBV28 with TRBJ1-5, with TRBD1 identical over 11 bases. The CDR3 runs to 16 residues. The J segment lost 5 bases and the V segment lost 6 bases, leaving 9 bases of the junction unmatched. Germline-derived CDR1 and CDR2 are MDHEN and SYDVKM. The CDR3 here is CASRLGGTGGYQPQHF. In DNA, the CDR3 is TGTGCCAGCAGACTAGGCGGGACAGGGGGTTATCAGCCCCAGCATTTT.

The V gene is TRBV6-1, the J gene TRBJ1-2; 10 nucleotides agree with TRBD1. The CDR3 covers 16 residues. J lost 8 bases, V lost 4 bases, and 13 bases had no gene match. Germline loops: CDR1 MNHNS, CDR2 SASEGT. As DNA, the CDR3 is TGTGCCAGCAGTGTACGGCGAGGGACAGGGGACCGCGGCTACACCTTC. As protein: CASSVRRGTGDRGYTF.